The T cell receptor beta chain described here comes from a study of chemoradiotherapy in HPV16-positive cancers. J was trimmed by 3 bases and V by 6 bases; bases with no gene match: 3. Per the germline V gene, CDR1 is MDHEN and CDR2 is SYDVKM. This CDR3 has 14 residues. Using immunoSEQ multiplex PCR, the repertoire was profiled, and TCRdb retains in-frame clones only, with some absent. The table has roughly 11,000 clones, roughly 70% seen once. This TCR derives from a human donor with HPV-associated anogenital cancer. V usage is TRBV28 and J usage is TRBJ2-7; TRBD2 aligns across 12 bases. Sample collection was performed from a patient who underwent chemoradiotherapy. CDR3 protein: CASRRTSGNYEQYF. The CDR3, as DNA: TGTGCCAGCAGACGGACTAGCGGGAACTACGAGCAGTACTTC.